This TCR beta chain was sequenced during a study of graft-versus-host responses after intestinal transplantation. Study-level background: Every one of the recipients received anti-thymocyte globulin induction and afterwards took tacrolimus and steroids for approximately three years.

The study, taken as a whole, reports: Declining HvG levels early post-transplant were linked to peak circulating GvH clone levels. Within allografts, high graft-versus-host to host-versus-graft clonal ratios were seen among patients with graft-donor T cell macrochimerism.

V dropped 3 bases and J dropped 5 bases, with 10 bases sitting between them. This CDR3 is built from 13 residues. Per the germline V gene, CDR1 is SGHNT and CDR2 is YENEEA. TCRdb's copy holds only in-frame clones and misses some; the assay was immunoSEQ multiplex PCR. The sample lists just over 20,000 clones, 75% to 90% occurring once. As concerns this clone: Its antigen remains unidentified.

The chain recombines TRBV11-3 with TRBJ2-5; weak D call: TRBD2 (5 bases). This TCR was sampled from a human patient who received an intestinal transplant, so some T cells may come from the graft donor. The source material was PBMCs, sampled approximately 65 days after intestinal transplantation. The CDR3 loop is CASSFGRAETQYF. In nucleotides, the CDR3 is TGTGCCAGCAGCTTTGGGCGGGCGGAGACCCAGTACTTC.